The 21 T cell receptor beta chains given below trace back to one sample, sequenced in a study of blood T cells in healthy people across ages. Combining a sample-barcoded 5' primer with a J-beta primer mix, a second PCR ran for about 7 to 11 cycles. TCRdb called the 5' RACE reads again in MiXCR, with one record for every CDR3 protein. The data show approximately 780,000 distinct CDR3 sequences, 20% to 30% seen once. These data were likewise used in another study, on T cells of mothers and their children.

Sequencing was carried out using blood. The receptors derive from a boy aged 5-17 years in good health.

The chain carries TRBV7-2 and TRBJ2-5; TRBD2 matches at 13 bases. Germline CDR1 and CDR2: SGHTA and FQGNSA. With V trimmed by 4 bases and J by 5 bases, 13 bases remained unmatched. CDR3 size: 18 residues. The CDR3: CASSSRGPLAGGRETQYF. The CDR3 DNA follows: TGTGCCAGCAGCTCTAGAGGACCACTAGCGGGGGGGCGGGAGACCCAGTACTTC.

The V gene is TRBV9, the J gene TRBJ2-5; TRBD1 matches 7 bases. This CDR3 region has 17 residues. The junction had 14 bases not matched to a gene; V was cut back by 4 bases and J by 2 bases. CDR1 is SGDLS and CDR2 is YYNGEE in the germline V gene. In DNA, the CDR3 is TGTGCCAGCAGCCAGACAGGGTTTCGCGCAAGTCAAGAGACCCAGTACTTC. Amino acid sequence: CASSQTGFRASQETQYF.

The chain employs TRBV12-3 or TRBV12-4 and TRBJ2-4, with D possibly matching TRBD1 (6 bases). The CDR3 is made up of 15 amino acids. Trimming removed 0 bases from V and 3 bases from J, with 9 bases in between. The chain's CDR3 is CASSLAGQDKNIQYF. CDR3 DNA sequence: TGTGCCAGCAGTTTAGCGGGACAAGACAAAAACATTCAGTACTTC.

J is TRBJ2-5 and V is TRBV12-3 or TRBV12-4, with TRBD1 matching 9 bases. Trimming at V came to 3 bases and at J to 6 bases, leaving 5 bases not matched to a gene. The CDR3 has 14 residues. CDR3 amino acids: CASSLGQGRKTQYF. Here the CDR3 DNA reads TGTGCCAGCAGTTTGGGACAGGGTCGGAAGACCCAGTACTTC.

J is TRBJ1-4 and V is TRBV28; 10 bases are shared with TRBD1. V trimming: 8 bases; J trimming: 8 bases; junction bases outside the gene matches: 11. From germline, CDR1 is MDHEN and CDR2 SYDVKM. This CDR3 has 15 amino acids. The CDR3 DNA follows: TGTGCCAGCCGCGACTCCGGGACAGGGGACGAAAAACTGTTTTTT. Amino acids: CASRDSGTGDEKLFF. The whole variable domain, remainder taken from reference TRBV28 and TRBJ1-4, is DVKVTQSSRYLVKRTGEKVFLECVQDMDHENMFWYRQDPGLGLRLIYFSYDVKMKEKGDIPEGYSVSREKKERFSLILESASTNQTSMYLCASRDSGTGDEKLFFGSGTQLSVL.

With respect to this clonotype: A junction boundary mismatches the germline segment, possibly from a read error. This chain links TRBV5-1 with TRBJ2-5, with D uncertain. Germline CDR1 SGHRS, CDR2 YFSETQ. The CDR3 is 13 residues long. The CDR3 coding sequence is TGCGCCAGCAGCCTTCTTTCCGACACTGCTCGGGTCTTC. Translating it yields CASSLLSDTARVF.

This clonotype was observed a handful of times. This CDR3 reads CASGLSTGGKEKLFF. The CDR3 coding sequence is TGTGCTAGTGGTTTGTCGACGGGCGGGAAAGAAAAACTGTTTTTT. This rearrangement joins TRBV12-5 to TRBJ1-4; D gene uncertain. V dropped 2 bases and J dropped 8 bases, with 15 bases sitting between them. This CDR3 comprises 15 residues. CDR1 is LGHNT, CDR2 FRNRAP, per germline.

The chain employs TRBV18 and TRBJ2-1, with a tentative D call TRBD1 (6 bases). The length of the CDR3 is 13 residues. Germline CDR1 reads KGHSH; CDR2 reads LQKENI. Trimming stripped 7 bases from V and 7 bases from J, with 14 bases between. CDR3 sequence: CASFPTGLNEQFF. The CDR3 DNA reads as TGTGCCAGCTTTCCGACAGGTCTGAATGAGCAGTTCTTC.

The genes are TRBV3-1 and TRBJ2-5, with D perhaps TRBD1 (6 bases). The CDR3 contains 15 residues. Germline assignment: CDR1 LGHDT and CDR2 YNNKEL (reference sequence). The ends were cut back, 1 base at V and 5 bases at J, with 14 bases in the middle. The CDR3 reads CASSQVGALEETQYF. CDR3 nucleotide sequence: TGTGCCAGCAGCCAAGTGGGGGCACTAGAGGAGACCCAGTACTTC.

The chain is built from TRBV12-3 or TRBV12-4 and TRBJ1-1, with D unclear. The length of the CDR3 is 13 residues. The V end lost 3 bases, the J end lost 6 bases, and 11 bases lay between the germline ends. The CDR3 loop is CASSLNRYSEAFF. CDR3 coding DNA: TGTGCCAGCAGTTTGAATCGGTACTCTGAAGCTTTCTTT.

This clonotype occurred a few times. The V gene is TRBV5-5, the J gene TRBJ1-2, with D unresolved. V gave up 1 base and J gave up 7 bases, with 5 bases separating them. In germline, CDR1 is SGHKS, CDR2 YYEKEE (reference sequence). CDR3 length: 11 amino acids. CDR3 bases: TGTGCCAGCAGCTTGAATCTTGGCTACACCTTC. This codes for CASSLNLGYTF.

This clonotype was recorded a few times. The CDR3 nucleotides are TGTGCCAGCCACCCGGGCCCTAGCACCTATGAGCAGTTCTTC. It yields the protein CASHPGPSTYEQFF. The chain recombines TRBV2 with TRBJ2-1; D perhaps matches TRBD2 (5 bases). CDR1 SNHLY and CDR2 FYNNEI come from the germline V gene. Trimming removed 8 bases from V and 8 bases from J, with 19 bases in between. The CDR3 loop spans 14 amino acids. Drawing the rest from reference TRBV2 and TRBJ2-1, the complete variable domain is EPEVTQTPSHQVTQMGQEVILRCVPISNHLYFYWYRQILGQKVEFLVSFYNNEISEKSEIFDDQFSVERPDGSNFTLKIRSTKLEDSAMYFCASHPGPSTYEQFFGPGTRLTVL.

The chain has TRBV20-1 and TRBJ2-7; D gene uncertain. Per the germline V gene, CDR1 is DFQATT and CDR2 is SNEGSKA (reference sequence). V lost 0 bases and J 5 bases, leaving 2 bases between the germline ends. The CDR3 extends over 10 amino acids. The CDR3 DNA is TGCAGTGCTAGAGATCACGAGCAGTACTTC. It encodes CSARDHEQYF.

This clonotype turned up a few times. V is TRBV7-9 and J is TRBJ2-7; D might be TRBD1 (6 bases). The germline CDR1 and CDR2 sequences are SEHNR and FQNEAQ (reference sequence). This CDR3 is 14 amino acids long. V lost 3 bases and J lost 5, with 14 bases in between. CDR3 amino acids: CASSFGTTRHEQYF. In nucleotides, the CDR3 is TGTGCCAGCAGCTTCGGGACAACCCGGCACGAGCAGTACTTC.

This clonotype was seen only a few times. The chain couples TRBV6-6 to TRBJ1-6; D gene uncertain. This CDR3 has 13 amino acids. Trimming stripped 6 bases from V and 7 bases from J, with 10 bases between. The germline V gene has CDR1 MNHNY and CDR2 SVGAGI (reference sequence). CDR3: CASRPQGNSPLHF. CDR3 coding DNA: TGTGCCAGCAGACCCCAAGGGAATTCACCCCTCCACTTT.

This clonotype was recorded a few times. This sequence joins TRBV7-9 and TRBJ1-1, with 9 nucleotides matching TRBD1. Germline V CDR1 and CDR2: SEHNR, FQNEAQ (reference sequence). V lost 5 bases to trimming and J lost 1 base; unmatched junction nucleotides: 8. The CDR3 runs to 16 residues. CDR3 sequence: CASSILQGARNTEAFF. The CDR3, as DNA: TGTGCCAGCAGCATATTACAGGGGGCGAGGAACACTGAAGCTTTCTTT.

This rearrangement joins TRBV7-6 to TRBJ2-7, with TRBD1 as a possible D gene (6 bases). V was cut by 5 bases and J by 6 bases, with 14 bases left in between. The CDR3 covers 13 residues. Germline CDR1 and CDR2: SGHVS and FNYEAQ. CDR3 in DNA: TGTGCCAGCAGCCCCGTGACAGGTCTCGAGCAGTACTTC. It yields the protein CASSPVTGLEQYF.

The gene calls are TRBV10-3 and TRBJ2-5; D not certain. The end of the DNA is better explained by TRBJ2-7, so the J call may be wrong. The V gene's germline CDR1 is ENHRY and CDR2 SYGVKD. This CDR3 region has 12 residues. The CDR3 DNA sequence: TGTGCCATCAGTGAGTCTGCCTACGAGCAGTACTTC. Encoded protein: CAISESAYEQYF.

The chain's CDR3 is CATSRDHTRVNEKLFF. Written as DNA, the CDR3 is TGTGCCACCAGCAGAGACCACACTAGAGTGAATGAAAAACTGTTTTTT. This chain connects TRBV15 to TRBJ1-4; D unresolved. Germline V CDR1 and CDR2: LNHNV, YYDKDF (reference sequence). V dropped 0 bases and J dropped 5 bases, with 13 bases sitting between them. The CDR3 spans 16 residues.

The chain combines TRBV4-1 with TRBJ2-3, with TRBD2 matching 7 bases. The CDR3 covers 16 residues. Germline CDR1 and CDR2: MGHRA and YSYEKL. Trimming cost V 2 bases and J 1 base; bases outside gene matches: 6. In DNA, the CDR3 is TGCGCCAGCAGCCAACTCCGACTAGCTGGCACAGATACGCAGTATTTT. This sequence encodes CASSQLRLAGTDTQYF.

The genes are TRBV7-9 and TRBJ2-1; 9 bases match TRBD2. CDR3 length: 16 amino acids. Per germline, CDR1 SEHNR and CDR2 FQNEAQ (reference sequence). Trimming at V came to 1 base and at J to 8 bases, leaving 9 bases not matched to a gene. The CDR3 spells CASSLGLAGNEDEQFF. As DNA, the CDR3 is TGTGCCAGCAGCTTAGGGCTAGCGGGGAACGAAGATGAGCAGTTCTTC.